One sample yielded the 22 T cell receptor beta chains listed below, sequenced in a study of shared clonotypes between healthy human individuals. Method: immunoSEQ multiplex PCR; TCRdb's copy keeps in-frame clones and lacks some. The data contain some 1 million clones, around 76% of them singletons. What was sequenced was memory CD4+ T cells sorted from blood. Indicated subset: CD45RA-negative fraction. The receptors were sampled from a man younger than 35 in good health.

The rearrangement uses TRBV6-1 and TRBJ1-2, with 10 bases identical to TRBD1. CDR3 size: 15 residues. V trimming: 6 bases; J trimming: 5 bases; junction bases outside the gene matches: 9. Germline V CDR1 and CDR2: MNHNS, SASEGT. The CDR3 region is CASSPSRQGAYGYTF. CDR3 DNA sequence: TGTGCCAGCAGCCCTTCCCGACAGGGGGCGTATGGCTACACCTTC.

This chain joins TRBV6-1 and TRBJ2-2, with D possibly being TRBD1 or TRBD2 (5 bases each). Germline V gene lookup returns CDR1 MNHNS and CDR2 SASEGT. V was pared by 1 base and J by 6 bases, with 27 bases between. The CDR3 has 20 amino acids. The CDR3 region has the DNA TGTGCCAGCAGTGAAGGGAGGATGGGGCAGGGCGGAAGGGTCGCCGGGGAGCTGTTTTTT. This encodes CASSEGRMGQGGRVAGELFF.

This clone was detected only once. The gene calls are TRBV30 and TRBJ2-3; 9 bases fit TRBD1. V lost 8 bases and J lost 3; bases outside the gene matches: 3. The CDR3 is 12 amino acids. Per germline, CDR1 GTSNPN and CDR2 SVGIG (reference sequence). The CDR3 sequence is CAAGQGTDTQYF. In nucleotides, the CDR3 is TGTGCCGCGGGACAGGGAACAGATACGCAGTATTTT.

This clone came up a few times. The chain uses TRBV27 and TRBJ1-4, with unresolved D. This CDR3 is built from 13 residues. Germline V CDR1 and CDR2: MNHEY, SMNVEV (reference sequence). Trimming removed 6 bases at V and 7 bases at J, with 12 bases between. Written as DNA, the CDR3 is TGTGCCAGCAGCGTAGTGGCCGGTGAAAAACTGTTTTTT. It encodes CASSVVAGEKLFF.

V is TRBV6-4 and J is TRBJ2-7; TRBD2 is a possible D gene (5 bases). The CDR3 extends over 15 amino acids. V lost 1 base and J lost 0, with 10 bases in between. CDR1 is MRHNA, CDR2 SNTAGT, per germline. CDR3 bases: TGTGCCAGCAGTGACTGTCGGGGAAGCTCCTACGAGCAGTACTTC. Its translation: CASSDCRGSSYEQYF.

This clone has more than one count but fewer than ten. CDR3 coding DNA: TGCGCCAGCAGCTTGGAGGGGCAGGGCAAGAACACTGAAGCTTTCTTT. Amino acids: CASSLEGQGKNTEAFF. V gene TRBV5-1 combines with J gene TRBJ1-1, with D possibly matching TRBD1 (5 bases). The germline gives CDR1 SGHRS, CDR2 YFSETQ. The CDR3 runs to 16 residues. Trimming took off 0 bases at V and 1 base at J, with 13 bases between the two ends. Full variable domain (outside the CDR3, taken from reference TRBV5-1 and TRBJ1-1): KAGVTQTPRYLIKTRGQQVTLSCSPISGHRSVSWYQQTPGQGLQFLFEYFSETQRNKGNFPGRFSGRQFSNSRSEMNVSTLELGDSALYLCASSLEGQGKNTEAFFGQGTRLTVV.

The DNA for the CDR3 is TGTGCCACCAGCAGGAGCGGGGAGATCTATGGCTACACCTTC. Its translation is CATSRSGEIYGYTF. This chain connects TRBV15 to TRBJ1-2; D gene uncertain. V was shortened by 3 bases and J by 4 bases, with 12 bases between the two germline ends. CDR1 is LNHNV, CDR2 YYDKDF, per germline (reference sequence). The CDR3 contains 14 residues.

This chain's CDR3 is CASSPGQQYEQYF. As DNA, the CDR3 is TGTGCCAGCAGCCCGGGACAGCAATACGAGCAGTACTTC. This chain joins TRBV5-6 and TRBJ2-7; 7 bases are shared with TRBD1. The J segment lost 4 bases and the V segment lost 4 bases, leaving 5 bases of the junction unmatched. Germline CDR1 SGHDT, CDR2 YYEEEE. The CDR3 covers 13 residues.

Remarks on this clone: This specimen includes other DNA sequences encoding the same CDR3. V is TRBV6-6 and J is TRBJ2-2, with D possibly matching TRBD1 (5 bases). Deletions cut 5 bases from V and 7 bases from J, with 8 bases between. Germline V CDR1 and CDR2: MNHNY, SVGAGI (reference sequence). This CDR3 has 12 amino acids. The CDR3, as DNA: TGTGCCAGCAGTCTAGGGGTCGGGGAGCTGTTTTTT. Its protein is CASSLGVGELFF.

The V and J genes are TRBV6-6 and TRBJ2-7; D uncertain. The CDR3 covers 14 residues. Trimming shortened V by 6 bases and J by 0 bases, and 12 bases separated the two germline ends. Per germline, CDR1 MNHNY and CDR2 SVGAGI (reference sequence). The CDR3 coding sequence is TGTGCCAGCAGCGCGGCACAGCTCTCCTACGAGCAGTACTTC. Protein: CASSAAQLSYEQYF.

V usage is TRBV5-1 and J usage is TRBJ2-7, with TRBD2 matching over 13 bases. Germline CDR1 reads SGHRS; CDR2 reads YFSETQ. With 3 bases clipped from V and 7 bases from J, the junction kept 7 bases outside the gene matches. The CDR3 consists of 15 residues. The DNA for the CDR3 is TGCGCCAGCAGCTCAGGACTAGCGGGAGCGGGTGAGCAGTACTTC. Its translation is CASSSGLAGAGEQYF.

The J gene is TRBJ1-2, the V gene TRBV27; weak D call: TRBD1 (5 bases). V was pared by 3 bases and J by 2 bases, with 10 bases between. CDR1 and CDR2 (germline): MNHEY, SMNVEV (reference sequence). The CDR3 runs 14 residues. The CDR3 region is CASSFGDGNYGYTF. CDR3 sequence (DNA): TGTGCCAGCAGTTTCGGGGACGGGAACTATGGCTACACCTTC.

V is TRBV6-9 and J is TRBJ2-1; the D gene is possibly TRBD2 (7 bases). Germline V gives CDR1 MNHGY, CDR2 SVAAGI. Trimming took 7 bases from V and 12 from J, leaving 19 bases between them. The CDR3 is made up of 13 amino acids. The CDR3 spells CASTPGGGRRQFF. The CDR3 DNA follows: TGTGCCAGCACCCCGGGGGGCGGGAGAAGGCAGTTCTTC.

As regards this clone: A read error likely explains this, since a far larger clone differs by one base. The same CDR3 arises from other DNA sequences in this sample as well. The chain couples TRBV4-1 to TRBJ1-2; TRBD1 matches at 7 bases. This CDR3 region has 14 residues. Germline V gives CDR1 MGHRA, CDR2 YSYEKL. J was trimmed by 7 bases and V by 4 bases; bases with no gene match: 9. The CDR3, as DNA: TGCGCCAGCAGCCGCCCAGGACAGGCTCCTGGCTACACCTTC. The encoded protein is CASSRPGQAPGYTF.

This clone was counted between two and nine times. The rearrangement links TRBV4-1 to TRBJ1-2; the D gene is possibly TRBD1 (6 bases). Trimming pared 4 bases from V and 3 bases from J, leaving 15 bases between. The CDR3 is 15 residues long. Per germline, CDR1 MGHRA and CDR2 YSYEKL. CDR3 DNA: TGCGCCAGCAGCCTATCTTCAGGGGCGGACTATGGCTACACCTTC. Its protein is CASSLSSGADYGYTF.

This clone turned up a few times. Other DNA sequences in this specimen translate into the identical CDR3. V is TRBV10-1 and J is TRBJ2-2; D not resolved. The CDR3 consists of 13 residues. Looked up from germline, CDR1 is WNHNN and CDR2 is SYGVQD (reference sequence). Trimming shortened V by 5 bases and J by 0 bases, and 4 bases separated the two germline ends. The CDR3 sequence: CASSPANTGELFF. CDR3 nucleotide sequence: TGCGCCAGCAGTCCCGCGAACACCGGGGAGCTGTTTTTT.

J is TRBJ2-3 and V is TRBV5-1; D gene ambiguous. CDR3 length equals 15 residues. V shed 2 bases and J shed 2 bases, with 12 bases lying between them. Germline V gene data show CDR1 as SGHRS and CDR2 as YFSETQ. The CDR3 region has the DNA TGCGCCAGCAGCTTTGGACGAGAATCCACAGATACGCAGTATTTT. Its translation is CASSFGRESTDTQYF.

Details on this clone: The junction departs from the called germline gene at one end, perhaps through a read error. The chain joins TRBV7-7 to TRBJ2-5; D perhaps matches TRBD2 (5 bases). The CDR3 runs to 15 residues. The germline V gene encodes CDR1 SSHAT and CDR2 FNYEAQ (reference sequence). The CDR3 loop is CASSLDGGPGETQYF. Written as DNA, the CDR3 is TGTGCTAGCAGCTTAGACGGAGGACCCGGGGAGACCCAGTACTTC.

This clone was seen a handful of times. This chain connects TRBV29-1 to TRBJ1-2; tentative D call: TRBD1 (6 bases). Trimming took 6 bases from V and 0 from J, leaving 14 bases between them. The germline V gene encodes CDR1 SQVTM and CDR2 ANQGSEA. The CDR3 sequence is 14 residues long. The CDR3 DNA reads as TGCAGCGTCCTCCCACAGGGTGCTAACTATGGCTACACCTTC. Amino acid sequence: CSVLPQGANYGYTF.

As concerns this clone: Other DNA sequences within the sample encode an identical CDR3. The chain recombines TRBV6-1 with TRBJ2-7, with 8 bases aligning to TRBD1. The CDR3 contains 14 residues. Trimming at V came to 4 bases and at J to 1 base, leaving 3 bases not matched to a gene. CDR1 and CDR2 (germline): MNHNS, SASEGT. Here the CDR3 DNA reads TGTGCCAGCAGTGTGGACAGGGTTTCCTACGAGCAGTACTTC. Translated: CASSVDRVSYEQYF.

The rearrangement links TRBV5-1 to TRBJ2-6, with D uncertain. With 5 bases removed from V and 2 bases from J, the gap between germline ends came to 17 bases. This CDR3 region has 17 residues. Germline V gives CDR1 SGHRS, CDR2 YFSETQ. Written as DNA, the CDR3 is TGCGCCAGCAGGCCCTCGACACCGTTACCTGGGGCCAACGTCCTGACTTTC. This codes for CASRPSTPLPGANVLTF. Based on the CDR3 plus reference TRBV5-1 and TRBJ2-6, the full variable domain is KAGVTQTPRYLIKTRGQQVTLSCSPISGHRSVSWYQQTPGQGLQFLFEYFSETQRNKGNFPGRFSGRQFSNSRSEMNVSTLELGDSALYLCASRPSTPLPGANVLTFGAGSRLTVL.

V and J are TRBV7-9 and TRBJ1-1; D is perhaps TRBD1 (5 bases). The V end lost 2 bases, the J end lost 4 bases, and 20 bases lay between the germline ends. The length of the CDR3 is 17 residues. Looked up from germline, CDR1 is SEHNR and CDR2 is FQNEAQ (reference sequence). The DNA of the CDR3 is TGTGCCAGCAGCTTAAGGGGAGCAGGGCCCTTGGGCACTGAAGCTTTCTTT. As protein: CASSLRGAGPLGTEAFF.